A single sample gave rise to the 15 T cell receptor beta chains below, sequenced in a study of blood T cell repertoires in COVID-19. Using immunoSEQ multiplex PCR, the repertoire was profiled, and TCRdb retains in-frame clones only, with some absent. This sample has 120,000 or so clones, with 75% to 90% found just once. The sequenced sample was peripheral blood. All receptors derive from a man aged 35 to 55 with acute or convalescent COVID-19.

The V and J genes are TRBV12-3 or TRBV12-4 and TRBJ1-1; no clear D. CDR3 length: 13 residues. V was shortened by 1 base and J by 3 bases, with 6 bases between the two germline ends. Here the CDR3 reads CASSLERDTEAFF. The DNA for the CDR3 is TGTGCCAGCAGTTTAGAGCGGGACACTGAAGCTTTCTTT.

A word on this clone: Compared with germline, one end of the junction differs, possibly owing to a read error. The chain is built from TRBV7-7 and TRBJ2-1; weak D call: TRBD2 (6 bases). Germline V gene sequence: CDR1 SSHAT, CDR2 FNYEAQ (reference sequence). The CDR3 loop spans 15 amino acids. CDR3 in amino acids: CASSRGITSYNEQFF. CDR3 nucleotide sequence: TGTGCTAGCAGCCGGGGGATTACCTCCTACAATGAGCAGTTCTTC. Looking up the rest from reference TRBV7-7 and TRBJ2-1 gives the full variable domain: GAGVSQSPRYKVTKRGQDVTLRCDPISSHATLYWYQQALGQGPEFLTYFNYEAQPDKSGLPSDRFSAERPEGSISTLTIQRTEQRDSAMYRCASSRGITSYNEQFFGPGTRLTVL.

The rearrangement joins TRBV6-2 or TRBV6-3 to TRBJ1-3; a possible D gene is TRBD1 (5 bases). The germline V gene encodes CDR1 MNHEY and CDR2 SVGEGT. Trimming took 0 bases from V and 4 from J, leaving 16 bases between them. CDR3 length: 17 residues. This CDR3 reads CASSYSGRRSWGNTIYF. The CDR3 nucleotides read TGTGCCAGCAGTTACTCGGGGCGCCGGTCCTGGGGAAACACCATATATTTT.

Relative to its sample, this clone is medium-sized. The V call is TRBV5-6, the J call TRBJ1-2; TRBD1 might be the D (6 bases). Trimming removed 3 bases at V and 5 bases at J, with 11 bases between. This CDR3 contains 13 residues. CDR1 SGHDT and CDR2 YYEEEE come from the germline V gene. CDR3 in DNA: TGTGCCAGCAGCTCGTTAGGACAGTATGGCTACACCTTC. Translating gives CASSSLGQYGYTF.

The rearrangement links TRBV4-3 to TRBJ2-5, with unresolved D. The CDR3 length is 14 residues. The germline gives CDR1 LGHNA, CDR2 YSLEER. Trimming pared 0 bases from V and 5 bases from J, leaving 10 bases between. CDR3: CASSQDSSRETQYF. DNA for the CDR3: TGCGCCAGCAGCCAAGATTCGAGCCGGGAGACCCAGTACTTC.

This CDR3 reads CASTPLQGMNTEAFF. The DNA for the CDR3 is TGTGCCAGCACCCCCTTACAGGGGATGAACACTGAAGCTTTCTTT. The chain carries TRBV6-5 and TRBJ1-1, with 7 bases fitting TRBD1. Germline V gene data show CDR1 as MNHEY and CDR2 as SVGAGI. The junction had 8 bases not matched to a gene; V was cut back by 7 bases and J by 0 bases. The CDR3 contains 15 residues.

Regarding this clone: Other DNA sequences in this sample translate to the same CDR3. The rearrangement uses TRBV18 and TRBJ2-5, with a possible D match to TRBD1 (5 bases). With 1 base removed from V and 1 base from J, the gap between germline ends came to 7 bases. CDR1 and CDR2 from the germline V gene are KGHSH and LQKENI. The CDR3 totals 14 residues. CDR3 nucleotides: TGTGCCAGCTCACCACGACAGAGCCAAGAGACCCAGTACTTC. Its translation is CASSPRQSQETQYF.

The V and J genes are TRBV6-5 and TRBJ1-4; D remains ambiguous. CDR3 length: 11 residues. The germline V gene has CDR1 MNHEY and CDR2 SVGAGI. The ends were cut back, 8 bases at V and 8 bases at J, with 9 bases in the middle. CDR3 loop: CASEVSEKLFF. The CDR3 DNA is TGTGCCAGCGAGGTGTCGGAAAAACTGTTTTTT.

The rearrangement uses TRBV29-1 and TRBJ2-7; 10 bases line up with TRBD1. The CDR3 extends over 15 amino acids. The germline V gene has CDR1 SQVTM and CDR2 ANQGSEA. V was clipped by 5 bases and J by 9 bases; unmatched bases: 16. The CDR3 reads CSVSGTGDLGSGQYF. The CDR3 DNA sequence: TGCAGCGTTTCCGGGACAGGGGACCTTGGGAGTGGGCAGTACTTC.

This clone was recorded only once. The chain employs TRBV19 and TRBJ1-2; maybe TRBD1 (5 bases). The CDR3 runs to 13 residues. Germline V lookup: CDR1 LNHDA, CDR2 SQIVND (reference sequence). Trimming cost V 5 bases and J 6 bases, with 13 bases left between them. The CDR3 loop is CASSLRVWDGYTF. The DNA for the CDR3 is TGTGCCAGTAGTCTCAGGGTTTGGGATGGCTACACCTTC.

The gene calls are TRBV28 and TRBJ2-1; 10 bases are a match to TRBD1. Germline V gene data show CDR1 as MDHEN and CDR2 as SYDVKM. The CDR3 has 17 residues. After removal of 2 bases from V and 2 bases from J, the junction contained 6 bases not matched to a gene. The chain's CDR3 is CASSLGGQGLAYNEQFF. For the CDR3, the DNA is TGTGCCAGCAGTTTAGGGGGACAGGGGCTAGCCTACAATGAGCAGTTCTTC.

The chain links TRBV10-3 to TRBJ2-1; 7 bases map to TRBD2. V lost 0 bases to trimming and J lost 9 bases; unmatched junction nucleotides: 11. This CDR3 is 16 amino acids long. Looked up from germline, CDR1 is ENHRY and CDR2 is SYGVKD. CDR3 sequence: CAISESRGTTAGEQFF. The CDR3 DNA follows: TGTGCCATCAGTGAGTCCCGTGGGACTACTGCTGGTGAGCAGTTCTTC.

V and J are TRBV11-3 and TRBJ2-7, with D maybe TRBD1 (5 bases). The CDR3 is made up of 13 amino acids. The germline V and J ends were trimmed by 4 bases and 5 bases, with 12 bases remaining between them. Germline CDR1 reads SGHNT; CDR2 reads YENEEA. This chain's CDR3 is CASSSETGNEQYF. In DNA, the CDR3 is TGTGCCAGCAGCTCAGAAACAGGCAACGAGCAGTACTTC. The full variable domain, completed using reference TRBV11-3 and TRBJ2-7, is EAGVVQSPRYKIIEKKQPVAFWCNPISGHNTLYWYLQNLGQGPELLIRYENEEAVDDSQLPKDRFSAERLKGVDSTLKIQPAELGDSAVYLCASSSETGNEQYFGPGTRLTVT.

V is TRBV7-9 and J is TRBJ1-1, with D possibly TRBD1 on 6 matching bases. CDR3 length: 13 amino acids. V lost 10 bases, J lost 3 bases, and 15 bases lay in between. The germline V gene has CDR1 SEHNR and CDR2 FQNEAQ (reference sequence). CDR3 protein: CANHRAHDTEAFF. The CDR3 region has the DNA TGTGCCAACCACAGGGCCCATGACACTGAAGCTTTCTTT.

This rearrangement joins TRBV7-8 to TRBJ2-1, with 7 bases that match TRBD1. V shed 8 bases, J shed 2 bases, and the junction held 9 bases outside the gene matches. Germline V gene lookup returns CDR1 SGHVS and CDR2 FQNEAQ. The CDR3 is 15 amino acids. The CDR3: CASHGPDRAYNEQFF. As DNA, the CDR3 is TGTGCCAGCCACGGTCCCGACAGGGCCTACAATGAGCAGTTCTTC.